One T cell receptor (beta chain) is described in this entry. Which antigen it targets is not known. Qualities for individual bases were not recorded, and no much larger clone is one base off. These data come from a study of CD8 T cells in Susac syndrome (dated by TCRdb to about 2019). About the investigation overall: Whether CD8+ T cell activation and differentiation in Susac syndrome was antigen driven was tested using repertoire sequencing. The study compared CD8+ T cell repertoire clonality among eleven to twelve healthy donors, roughly 14 Susac syndrome patients and roughly 16 multiple sclerosis patients. Results and caveats for the whole study, not just this receptor: The number of individuals in the TCR sequencing and HLA analysis was recognized as being relatively small.

As encoded in the germline V gene (reference sequence), CDR1 is DFQATT while CDR2 is SNEGSKA. V was cut back by 0 bases and J by 0 bases, leaving a gap of 11 bases between them. The cysteine opens and the phenylalanine closes a CDR3 of 15 amino acids. Only CDR3 DNA remains: 45 bases, in frame from the first base. High-throughput TCR beta sequencing profiled peripheral blood CD8+ and CD4+ T cells from healthy donors, Susac syndrome patients and multiple sclerosis patients. The multiple sclerosis controls were treatment-naive patients who had stable or active relapsing-remitting disease and met the revised McDonald criteria. Bulk CD8+ and CD4+ T cells were purified by magnetic negative isolation, while CD8+ TEMRA cells were enriched using FACS. Blood was drawn into EDTA tubes, processed within 24 hours, and PBMCs were isolated by density gradient centrifugation. PBMCs intended for TCR sequencing were frozen in liquid nitrogen and were later thawed in a 37 degrees C water bath. A purity of at least 90% was achieved for sorted or isolated CD4+, CD8+ and CD8+ TEMRA cells.

RNA was extracted using the RNeasy kit, and about 0.45 to 1 ug of the RNA was reverse transcribed with random hexamers. The immunoSEQ multiplex PCR assay, which covers 54 Vbeta and 13 Jbeta segments, was used to amplify TCR beta CDR3 regions. PCR amplification bias was corrected by using a synthetic template baseline for primer optimization and computational correction. For the original study's pipeline: Reads were annotated to V, D and J genes per IMGT and analyzed with immunoSEQ Analyzer, keeping only productive sequences. To calculate clonality, Shannon entropy was normalized by log2 of the number of productive unique sequences and then subtracted from one. Public and private clones were assessed among the 100 most prevalent clones of each patient and control. Clones were defined as Susac-specific when absent from the healthy and MS cohorts, from fewer than 1,200 published viral clones and from other ImmuneACCESS disease sequences. Starting from the raw public reads, TCRdb applied fastp trimming at Q25, assembled clones with MiXCR and retained in-frame beta chains. Entries that share a CDR3 protein sequence are merged under the most common genes and DNA. These V and J calls are TCRdb output, not the study's own analysis. This sample gives around 180,000 distinct CDR3 sequences in total; roughly 95% of them show up just once. The ten biggest clones cover less than 0.2% of the sample.

The sequencing sample was made of CD8+ T cells from PBMCs. The V gene is TRBV20-1 and the J gene is TRBJ1-1, with a weak D call of TRBD1 (6 bases match). This TCR derives from a human donor with multiple sclerosis. The CDR3 in this case is CSARDAGQLNTEAFF. The DNA reads as follows: TGCAGTGCTAGAGACGCCGGACAGTTGAACACTGAAGCTTTCTTT.